This record concerns one T cell receptor (beta chain) sequence. Its antigen remains unknown. The data are from a study of shared clonotypes between healthy human individuals. Study as a whole: The plates for each donor numbered three CD4 naive, three CD4 memory, two CD8 naive and one CD8 memory. Study outcomes and limitations: It was observed that roughly 5.4% of naive CD4 clonotypes were shared across a handful of donors.

Sequencing was performed with immunoSEQ multiplex PCR; in TCRdb, only in-frame clones are kept and a portion is missing. This table has about 600,000 clones, roughly 95% appearing once. Losses at the gene ends were 4 bases for V and 4 bases for J; bases not matched to a gene: 8. The CDR3 is 16 residues long. Germline CDR1 is SGHTA and CDR2 is FQGTGA. In the naive CD8 group, cells lacked CD45RO and were positively selected for CCR7, so terminally differentiated effector memory CD45RA+ cells were left out. There were only Caucasian adults among the donors, and all lived in Nashville, Tennessee. The rearrangement joins TRBV7-3 to TRBJ2-3, with 10 bases fitting TRBD2. The receptor was derived from a woman aged 30 to 39 in good health. Sequenced: naive CD8+ T cells sorted from blood. The CDR3 DNA follows: TGTGCCAGCAGCTACTTGAGCGGGAGGGCCCCAGATACGCAGTATTTT. Protein: CASSYLSGRAPDTQYF.